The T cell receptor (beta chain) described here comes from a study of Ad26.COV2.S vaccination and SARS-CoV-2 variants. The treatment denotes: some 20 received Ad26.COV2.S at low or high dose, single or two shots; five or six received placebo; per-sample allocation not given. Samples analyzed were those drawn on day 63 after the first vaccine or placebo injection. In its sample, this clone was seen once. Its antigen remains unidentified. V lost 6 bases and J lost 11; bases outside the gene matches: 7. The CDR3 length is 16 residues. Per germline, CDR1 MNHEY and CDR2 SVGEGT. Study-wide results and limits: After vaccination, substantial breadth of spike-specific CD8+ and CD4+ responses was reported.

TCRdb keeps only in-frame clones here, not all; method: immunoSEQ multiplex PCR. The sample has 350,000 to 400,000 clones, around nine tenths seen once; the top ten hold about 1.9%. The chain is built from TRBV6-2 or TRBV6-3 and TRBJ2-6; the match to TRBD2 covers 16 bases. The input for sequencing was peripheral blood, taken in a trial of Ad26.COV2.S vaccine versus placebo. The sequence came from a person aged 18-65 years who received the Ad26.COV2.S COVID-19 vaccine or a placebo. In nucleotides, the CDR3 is TGTGCCAGCAGCTCGGCGGGACTAGCGGGAGGGTACGTCCTGACTTTC. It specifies CASSSAGLAGGYVLTF.